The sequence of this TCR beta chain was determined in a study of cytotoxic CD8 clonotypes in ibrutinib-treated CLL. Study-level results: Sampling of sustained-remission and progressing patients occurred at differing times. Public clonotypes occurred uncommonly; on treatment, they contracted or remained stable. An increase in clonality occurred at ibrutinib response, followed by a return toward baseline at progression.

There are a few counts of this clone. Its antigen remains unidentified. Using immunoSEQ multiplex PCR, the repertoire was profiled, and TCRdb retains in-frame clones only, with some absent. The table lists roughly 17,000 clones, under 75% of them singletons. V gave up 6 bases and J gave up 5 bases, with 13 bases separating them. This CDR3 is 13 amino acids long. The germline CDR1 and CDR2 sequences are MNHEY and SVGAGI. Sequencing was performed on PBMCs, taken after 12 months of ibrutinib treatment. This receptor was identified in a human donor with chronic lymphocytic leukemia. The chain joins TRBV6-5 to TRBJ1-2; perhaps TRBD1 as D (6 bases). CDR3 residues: CASRSQGVYGYTF. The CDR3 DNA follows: TGTGCCAGCAGGTCACAGGGCGTGTATGGCTACACCTTC.